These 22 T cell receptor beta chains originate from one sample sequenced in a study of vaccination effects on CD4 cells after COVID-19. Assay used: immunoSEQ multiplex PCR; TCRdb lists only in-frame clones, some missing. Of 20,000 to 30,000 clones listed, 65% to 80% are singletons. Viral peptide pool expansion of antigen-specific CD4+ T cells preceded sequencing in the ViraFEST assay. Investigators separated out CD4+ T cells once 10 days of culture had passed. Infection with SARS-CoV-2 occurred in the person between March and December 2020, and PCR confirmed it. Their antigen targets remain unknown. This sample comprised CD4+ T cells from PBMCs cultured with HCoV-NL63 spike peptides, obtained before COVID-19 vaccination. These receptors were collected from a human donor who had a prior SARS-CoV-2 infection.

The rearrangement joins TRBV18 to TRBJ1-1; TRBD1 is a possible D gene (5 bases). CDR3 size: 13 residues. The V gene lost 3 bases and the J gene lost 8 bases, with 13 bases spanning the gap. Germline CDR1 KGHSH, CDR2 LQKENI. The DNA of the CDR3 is TGTGCCAGCTCACCCATTTCAGGGAGCGAAGCTTTCTTT. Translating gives CASSPISGSEAFF.

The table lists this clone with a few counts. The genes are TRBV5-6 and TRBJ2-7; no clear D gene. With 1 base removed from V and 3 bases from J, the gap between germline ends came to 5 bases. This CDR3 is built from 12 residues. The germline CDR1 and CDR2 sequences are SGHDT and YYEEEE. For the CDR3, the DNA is TGTGCCAGCAGCTTGACTCTCTACGAGCAGTACTTC. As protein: CASSLTLYEQYF.

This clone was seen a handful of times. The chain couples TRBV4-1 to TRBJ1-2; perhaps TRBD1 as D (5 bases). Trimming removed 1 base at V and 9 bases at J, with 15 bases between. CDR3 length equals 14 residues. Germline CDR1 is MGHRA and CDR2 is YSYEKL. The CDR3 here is CASSQVAGLRSYTF. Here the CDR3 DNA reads TGCGCCAGCAGCCAAGTGGCAGGGTTAAGGAGCTACACCTTC.

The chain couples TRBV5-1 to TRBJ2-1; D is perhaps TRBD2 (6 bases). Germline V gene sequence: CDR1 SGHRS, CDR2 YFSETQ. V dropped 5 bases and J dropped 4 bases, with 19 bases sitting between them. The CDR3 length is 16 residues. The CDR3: CASSKVGLGGYNEQFF. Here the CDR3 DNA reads TGCGCCAGCAGTAAGGTCGGGTTGGGGGGATACAATGAGCAGTTCTTC.

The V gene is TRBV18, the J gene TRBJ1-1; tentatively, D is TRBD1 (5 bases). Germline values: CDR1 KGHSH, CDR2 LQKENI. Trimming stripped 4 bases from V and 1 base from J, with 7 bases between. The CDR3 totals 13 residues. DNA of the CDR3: TGTGCCAGCTCACTAGACAGGAACACTGAAGCTTTCTTT. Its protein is CASSLDRNTEAFF.

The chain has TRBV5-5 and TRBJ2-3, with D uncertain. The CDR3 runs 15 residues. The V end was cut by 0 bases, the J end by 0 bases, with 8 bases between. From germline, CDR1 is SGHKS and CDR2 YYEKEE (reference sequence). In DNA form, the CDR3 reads TGTGCCAGCAGCTTGGCGCCAGTCAGCACAGATACGCAGTATTTT. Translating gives CASSLAPVSTDTQYF.

The CDR3 reads CASGLLDIQYF. The CDR3 DNA follows: TGTGCTAGTGGTTTGTTGGACATTCAGTACTTC. V and J are TRBV12-5 and TRBJ2-4; D not certain. The germline V and J ends were trimmed by 2 bases and 8 bases, with 4 bases remaining between them. Per the germline V gene, CDR1 is LGHNT and CDR2 is FRNRAP. The CDR3 runs 11 residues.

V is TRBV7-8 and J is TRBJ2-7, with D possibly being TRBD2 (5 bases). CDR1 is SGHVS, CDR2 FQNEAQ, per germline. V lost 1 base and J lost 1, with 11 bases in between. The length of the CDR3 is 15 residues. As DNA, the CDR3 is TGTGCCAGCAGCTTAGATCCCGGGGATTCCTACGAGCAGTACTTC. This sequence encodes CASSLDPGDSYEQYF.

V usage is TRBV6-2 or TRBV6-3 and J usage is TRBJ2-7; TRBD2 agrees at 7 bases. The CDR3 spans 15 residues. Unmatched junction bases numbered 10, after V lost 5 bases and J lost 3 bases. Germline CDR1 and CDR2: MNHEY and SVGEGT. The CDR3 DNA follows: TGTGCCAGCAGTCCCTGGGTAGCGGGCCTCTACGAGCAGTACTTC. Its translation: CASSPWVAGLYEQYF.

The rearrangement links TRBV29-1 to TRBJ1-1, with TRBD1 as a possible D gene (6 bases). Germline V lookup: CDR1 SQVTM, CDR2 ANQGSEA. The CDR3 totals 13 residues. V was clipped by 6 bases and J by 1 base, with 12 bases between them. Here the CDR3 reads CSVLIQGNTEAFF. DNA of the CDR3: TGCAGCGTGCTAATACAGGGGAACACTGAAGCTTTCTTT.

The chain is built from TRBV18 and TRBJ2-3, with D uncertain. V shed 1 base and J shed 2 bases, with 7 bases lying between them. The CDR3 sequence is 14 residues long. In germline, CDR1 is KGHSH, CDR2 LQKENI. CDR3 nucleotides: TGTGCCAGCTCACCACGGTTCACCACAGATACGCAGTATTTT. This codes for CASSPRFTTDTQYF.

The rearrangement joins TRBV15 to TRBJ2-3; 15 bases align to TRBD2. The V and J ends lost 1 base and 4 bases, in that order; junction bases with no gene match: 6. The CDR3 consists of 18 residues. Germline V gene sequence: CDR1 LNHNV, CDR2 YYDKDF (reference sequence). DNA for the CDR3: TGTGCCACCAGCAGAGCGGGACTAGCGGGAGGTCGTGCAGATACGCAGTATTTT. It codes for CATSRAGLAGGRADTQYF. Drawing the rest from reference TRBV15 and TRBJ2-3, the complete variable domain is DAMVIQNPRYQVTQFGKPVTLSCSQTLNHNVMYWYQQKSSQAPKLLFHYYDKDFNNEADTPDNFQSRRPNTSFCFLDIRSPGLGDTAMYLCATSRAGLAGGRADTQYFGPGTRLTVL.

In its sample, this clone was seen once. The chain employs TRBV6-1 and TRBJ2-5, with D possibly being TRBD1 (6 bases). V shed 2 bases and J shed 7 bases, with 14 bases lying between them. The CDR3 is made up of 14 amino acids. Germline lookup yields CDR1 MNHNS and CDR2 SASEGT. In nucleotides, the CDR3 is TGTGCCAGCAGTGAAAGCTGGCGAGGGGGGACCCAGTACTTC. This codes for CASSESWRGGTQYF.

CDR3: CASSPEGPDTQYF. The CDR3 nucleotides read TGCGCCAGCAGCCCGGAGGGCCCAGATACGCAGTATTTT. The chain has TRBV5-1 and TRBJ2-3, with D possibly matching TRBD2 (6 bases). The CDR3 runs to 13 residues. Germline V lookup: CDR1 SGHRS, CDR2 YFSETQ. The V gene lost 4 bases and the J gene lost 4 bases, with 10 bases spanning the gap. Looking up the rest from reference TRBV5-1 and TRBJ2-3 gives the full variable domain: KAGVTQTPRYLIKTRGQQVTLSCSPISGHRSVSWYQQTPGQGLQFLFEYFSETQRNKGNFPGRFSGRQFSNSRSEMNVSTLELGDSALYLCASSPEGPDTQYFGPGTRLTVL.

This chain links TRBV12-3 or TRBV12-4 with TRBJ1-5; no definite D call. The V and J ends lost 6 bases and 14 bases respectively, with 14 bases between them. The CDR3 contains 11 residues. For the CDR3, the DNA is TGTGCCAGCAGACGAGGGAGACCCGAGCATTTT. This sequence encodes CASRRGRPEHF.

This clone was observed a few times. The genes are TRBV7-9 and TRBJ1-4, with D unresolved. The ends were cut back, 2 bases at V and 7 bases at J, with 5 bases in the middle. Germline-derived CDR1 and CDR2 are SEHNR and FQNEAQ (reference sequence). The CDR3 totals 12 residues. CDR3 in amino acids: CASSLLAEKLFF. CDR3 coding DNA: TGTGCCAGCAGCTTATTAGCTGAAAAACTGTTTTTT.

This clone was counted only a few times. The CDR3, as DNA: TGTGCCAGCAGCTTAGGTAACTCCTACGAGCAGTACTTC. It specifies CASSLGNSYEQYF. The V and J genes are TRBV7-2 and TRBJ2-7; D unclear. The germline V and J ends were trimmed by 1 base and 0 bases, with 4 bases remaining between them. Germline V CDR1 and CDR2: SGHTA, FQGNSA. The CDR3 is made up of 13 amino acids.

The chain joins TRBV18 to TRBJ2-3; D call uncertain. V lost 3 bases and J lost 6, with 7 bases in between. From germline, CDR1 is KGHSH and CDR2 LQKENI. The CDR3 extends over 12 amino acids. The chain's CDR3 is CASSPLPDTQYF. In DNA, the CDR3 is TGTGCCAGCTCACCTCTTCCGGATACGCAGTATTTT.

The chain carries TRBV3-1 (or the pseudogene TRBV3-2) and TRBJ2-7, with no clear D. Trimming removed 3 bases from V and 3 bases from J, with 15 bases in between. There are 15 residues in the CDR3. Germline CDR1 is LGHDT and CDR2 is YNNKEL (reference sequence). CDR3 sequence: CASSQGWLGIYEQYF. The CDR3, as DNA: TGTGCCAGCAGCCAGGGTTGGTTGGGAATCTACGAGCAGTACTTC.

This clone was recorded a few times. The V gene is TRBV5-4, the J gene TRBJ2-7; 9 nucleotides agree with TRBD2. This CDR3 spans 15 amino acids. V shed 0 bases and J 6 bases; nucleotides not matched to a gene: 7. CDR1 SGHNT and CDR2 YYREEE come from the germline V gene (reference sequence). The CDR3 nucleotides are TGTGCCAGCAGCTTGGACGCTAGCGGGGCGTTCGAGCAGTACTTC. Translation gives CASSLDASGAFEQYF.

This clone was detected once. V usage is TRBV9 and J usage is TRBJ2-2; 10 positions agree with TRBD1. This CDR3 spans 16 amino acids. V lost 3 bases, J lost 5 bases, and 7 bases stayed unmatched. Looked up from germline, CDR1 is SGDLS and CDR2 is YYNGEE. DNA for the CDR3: TGTGCCAGCAGCGGGCGACAGGGGGCGGGGACCGGGGAGCTGTTTTTT. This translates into CASSGRQGAGTGELFF.

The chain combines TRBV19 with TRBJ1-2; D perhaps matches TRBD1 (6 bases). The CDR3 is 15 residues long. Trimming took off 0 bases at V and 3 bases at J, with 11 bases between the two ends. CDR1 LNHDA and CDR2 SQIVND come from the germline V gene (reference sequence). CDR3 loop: CASSIEQGSYYGYTF. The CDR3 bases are TGTGCCAGTAGTATAGAGCAGGGGTCGTACTATGGCTACACCTTC. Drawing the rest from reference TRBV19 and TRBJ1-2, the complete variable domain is DGGITQSPKYLFRKEGQNVTLSCEQNLNHDAMYWYRQDPGQGLRLIYYSQIVNDFQKGDIAEGYSVSREKKESFPLTVTSAQKNPTAFYLCASSIEQGSYYGYTFGSGTRLTVV.